This T cell receptor beta chain came from a study of beta chain features in type 1 diabetes. Notes on the study in general: The study found that naive, central memory and Treg TCRB repertoires appeared more similar in patients than in healthy donors. These data did not resolve whether HLA type affects TCRB rearrangement. Patients and controls would be equally affected if PCR favored shorter templates.

Concerning this clone itself: What it binds is unknown.

What was sequenced were expressed TCRB transcripts, since all of the isolated RNA had been reverse transcribed. TCRdb's copy holds only in-frame clones and misses some; the assay was immunoSEQ multiplex PCR. The sample gives 350,000 to 450,000 clones, approximately 16% of which show up once; 0.019% is in the top ten. Sequencing was done on a sample of naive CD4+ T cells from blood. The TCR was taken from a woman aged 18-29 years in good health.

The CDR3 bases are TGTGCCAGCAGCTTGCCGGGGTCCACAGCCAAAAACATTCAGTACTTC. Protein sequence: CASSLPGSTAKNIQYF. This chain joins TRBV5-4 and TRBJ2-4, with a weak D call TRBD2 (5 bases). The germline CDR1 and CDR2 sequences are SGHNT and YYREEE (reference sequence). Trimming cost V 1 base and J 0 bases, with 11 bases left between them. The CDR3 is 16 residues long.